This T cell receptor (beta chain) was recovered during a study of T cells after yellow fever vaccination. Findings and limits, study-wide: Among all clonotypes, a small share was observed in both CD4 and CD8 compartments.

TCRdb analysed the 5' RACE reads with MiXCR anew, one entry per CDR3 protein. The sample has 140,000 to 150,000 distinct CDR3 sequences; approximately 6.6% are singletons. On this clonotype: Its antigen is unknown.

Source: CD4+ T cells sorted from PBMCs, taken 10 days after the yellow fever booster vaccination. This receptor was obtained from a young man who received the YFV17D yellow fever vaccine.

The CDR3 spells CASSPDRGQNEKLFF. DNA of the CDR3: TGTGCCAGCAGCCCGGACAGGGGCCAAAATGAAAAACTGTTTTTT. This chain uses TRBV5-4 with TRBJ1-4; 9 nucleotides match TRBD1. From germline, CDR1 is SGHNT and CDR2 YYREEE (reference sequence). This CDR3 is built from 15 residues. V was pared by 4 bases and J by 5 bases, with 6 bases of the junction left unmatched.